This T cell receptor (beta chain) was found in a study of T cell responses to AZD1222 COVID-19 vaccine. The table came from immunoSEQ multiplex PCR; TCRdb's copy has only in-frame clones and leaves some out. Of about 130,000 clones in the sample, about 88% are singletons; the top ten hold roughly 7.4%. The V gene lost 6 bases and the J gene lost 0 bases, with 14 bases spanning the gap. CDR3 size: 14 residues. Germline CDR1 SQVTM, CDR2 ANQGSEA. The receptor's source is an adult in good health. The chain is built from TRBV29-1 and TRBJ1-2; no definite D call. Sequenced here: peripheral blood, sampled on day 0 of AZD1222 vaccination. Here the CDR3 DNA reads TGCAGCGTCACGGGAGCGGGTTCTAACTATGGCTACACCTTC. Translation: CSVTGAGSNYGYTF. The entire variable domain, with the rest obtained from reference TRBV29-1 and TRBJ1-2, is as follows: SAVISQKPSRDICQRGTSLTIQCQVDSQVTMMFWYRQQPGQSLTLIATANQGSEATYESGFVIDKFPISRPNLTFSTLTVSNMSPEDSSIYLCSVTGAGSNYGYTFGSGTRLTVV.